Shown below are 22 T cell receptor beta chains from a single sample sequenced in a study of T cell clonality in common variable immunodeficiency (dated by TCRdb to between 2014 and 2017). The method behind the library was the immunoSEQ multiplex PCR assay. TCRdb obtained this table from immuneACCESS and retained in-frame rearrangements with V and J assigned. These tables miss some clones; where compared with another copy, unresolved V genes account for less than half of the shortfall, and the remainder is unexplained. Listed for this sample are about 34,000 clones, none observed only a single time. The top ten clonotypes cover 2.5% to 3.5% of the sample. Sequencing was carried out using peripheral blood mononuclear cells. The receptor source for this set is a person aged 18 to 70 in good health.

This clone was seen repeatedly, ten times or more. Sequencing ends 3 residues short of the CDR3 end; the germline J gene provides the rest. The chain links TRBV5-1 to TRBJ1-1, with D possibly being TRBD1 (6 bases). Germline-derived CDR1 and CDR2 are SGHRS and YFSETQ. The germline V and J ends were trimmed by 4 bases and 5 bases, with 15 bases remaining between them. The CDR3 has 14 residues. CDR3: CASSVYTGNTEAFF. CDR3 DNA, as far as it was read: TGCGCCAGCAGCGTATACACAGGGAATACTGAA.

This clone came up many times. The missing CDR3 end, 3 residues past where the read stops, is filled in from the germline J gene. The gene calls are TRBV19 and TRBJ1-1; tentative D call: TRBD1 (6 bases). Germline V gives CDR1 LNHDA, CDR2 SQIVND (reference sequence). V dropped 6 bases and J dropped 3 bases, with 32 bases sitting between them. The CDR3 totals 20 residues. The CDR3 reads CASRRGGTRLKLGFYTEAFF. The CDR3 DNA, read in part, is TGTGCCAGTAGGAGGGGCGGGACAAGATTAAAGTTGGGTTTTTACACTGAA.

This clone has at least ten counts. The CDR3 goes on 3 residues after the read ends, and that part is filled in from the germline J gene. The chain couples TRBV3-1 (or the pseudogene TRBV3-2) to TRBJ1-2; possibly TRBD1 for D (5 bases). From germline, CDR1 is LGHDT and CDR2 YNNKEL (reference sequence). The V and J ends lost 4 bases and 6 bases respectively, with 21 bases between them. This CDR3 has 16 residues. The CDR3 spells CASSLNTRMGGNGYTF. CDR3 DNA, as far as it was read: TGTGCCAGCAGCCTCAATACTAGGATGGGGGGTAATGGC.

This clone was seen ten or more times. The read ends 3 residues before the CDR3 terminus; that terminus is restored from the germline J gene. This sequence joins TRBV2 and TRBJ2-3; TRBD1 matches 7 bases. Germline assignment: CDR1 SNHLY and CDR2 FYNNEI. The V gene end was trimmed by 10 bases and the J gene end by 5 bases; junction bases not matched to a gene: 21. The CDR3 consists of 17 residues. CDR3 region: CATDAGDDRERVDTQYF. CDR3 DNA (partial): TGTGCCACCGACGCCGGCGACGACAGGGAGAGGGTAGATACG.

This clone was counted many times. The read terminates 3 residues before the CDR3 end, so the remaining end is supplied by the germline J gene. This chain uses TRBV20-1 with TRBJ2-3; 9 bases are a match to TRBD2. The junction had 4 bases not matched to a gene; V was cut back by 0 bases and J by 0 bases. This CDR3 has 16 amino acids. Germline-derived CDR1 and CDR2 are DFQATT and SNEGSKA (reference sequence). CDR3 sequence reads: CSARDRTSESTDTQYF. The CDR3 DNA, read in part, is TGCAGTGCTAGAGATCGGACTAGCGAGAGCACAGATACG.

This clone was counted ten times or more. The read terminates 3 residues before the CDR3 end, so the remaining end is supplied by the germline J gene. The V call is TRBV19, the J call TRBJ2-1; 7 nucleotides match TRBD1. The CDR3 is 15 residues long. CDR1 and CDR2 from the germline V gene are LNHDA and SQIVND (reference sequence). V was clipped by 1 base and J by 4 bases; unmatched bases: 4. This CDR3 is CASSIGTGDYNEQFF. Incomplete CDR3 DNA: TGTGCCAGTAGTATAGGCACAGGGGATTACAATGAG. Based on the CDR3 plus reference TRBV19 and TRBJ2-1, the full variable domain is DGGITQSPKYLFRKEGQNVTLSCEQNLNHDAMYWYRQDPGQGLRLIYYSQIVNDFQKGDIAEGYSVSREKKESFPLTVTSAQKNPTAFYLCASSIGTGDYNEQFFGPGTRLTVL.

This clone has a handful of counts. A junction boundary mismatches the germline segment, possibly from a read error. The read terminates 3 residues ahead of where the CDR3 ends, so the germline J gene completes it. The genes are TRBV18 and TRBJ2-1; TRBD2 matches at 11 bases. Germline V CDR1 and CDR2: KGHSH, LQKENI. This CDR3 has 16 residues. The CDR3 reads CASSPRLAGGYSEQFF. The sequenced CDR3 bases are TGTGCCAGCTCACCACGTCTAGCGGGAGGTTACAGTGAG.

This clone was counted at least ten times. The read is 3 residues too short to cover the CDR3 end, so that end is filled in from the germline J gene. V usage is TRBV5-1 and J usage is TRBJ2-1; a weak D match, TRBD1 (6 bases). Germline V CDR1 and CDR2: SGHRS, YFSETQ. This CDR3 has 15 amino acids. Between the trimmed V and J ends, which lost 0 bases and 5 bases, there was a span of 12 bases. CDR3 bases read: TGCGCCAGCAGCTTGGCGGCAGGGGCGAACAATGAG. This codes for CASSLAAGANNE. Given in full, the CDR3 is CASSLAAGANNEQFF. The whole variable domain, filled in from reference TRBV5-1 and TRBJ2-1, reads KAGVTQTPRYLIKTRGQQVTLSCSPISGHRSVSWYQQTPGQGLQFLFEYFSETQRNKGNFPGRFSGRQFSNSRSEMNVSTLELGDSALYLCASSLAAGANNEQFFGPGTRLTVL.

This clone occurred many times. Sequencing ends 3 residues short of the CDR3 end; the germline J gene provides the rest. The chain carries TRBV19 and TRBJ2-1; D is perhaps TRBD1 (6 bases). The germline V gene encodes CDR1 LNHDA and CDR2 SQIVND (reference sequence). The germline V and J ends were trimmed by 0 bases and 4 bases, with 10 bases remaining between them. The CDR3 consists of 15 residues. The CDR3: CASSIDGQPYNEQFF. Incomplete CDR3 DNA: TGTGCCAGTAGTATAGATGGACAGCCTTACAATGAG. The variable domain in full, completed from reference TRBV19 and TRBJ2-1, reads DGGITQSPKYLFRKEGQNVTLSCEQNLNHDAMYWYRQDPGQGLRLIYYSQIVNDFQKGDIAEGYSVSREKKESFPLTVTSAQKNPTAFYLCASSIDGQPYNEQFFGPGTRLTVL.

This clone was picked up many times. Coverage ceases 3 residues before the CDR3 finishes, and the germline J gene fills in the end. The genes are TRBV30 and TRBJ1-1; TRBD1 might be the D (6 bases). V lost 0 bases to trimming and J lost 4 bases, with 9 bases between them. The germline V gene has CDR1 GTSNPN and CDR2 SVGIG (reference sequence). CDR3 length: 13 residues. The sequenced part of the CDR3 DNA is TGTGCCTGGAGTGTGGACAGATCCACTGAA. Translated: CAWSVDRSTE. The entire CDR3 protein reads CAWSVDRSTEAFF.

This clone showed up many times. The CDR3 end is not reached by the read, which stops 3 residues before it; the germline J gene fills it in. The chain uses TRBV6-1 and TRBJ2-7; 9 nucleotides align to TRBD2. Germline lookup yields CDR1 MNHNS and CDR2 SASEGT. V was pared by 0 bases and J by 0 bases, with 0 bases of the junction left unmatched. This CDR3 spans 15 amino acids. CDR3 DNA, as far as it was read: TGTGCCAGCAGTGAAGCTAGCGGGAGCTCCTACGAG. Encoded protein: CASSEASGSSYE. The CDR3 as a whole reads CASSEASGSSYEQYF.

This clone has ten or more counts. Read coverage stops 3 residues before the CDR3 terminus; the germline J gene supplies the remainder. The chain employs TRBV15 and TRBJ2-1; 9 nucleotides agree with TRBD1. There are 16 residues in the CDR3. V trimming: 0 bases; J trimming: 7 bases; junction bases outside the gene matches: 7. The V gene's germline CDR1 is LNHNV and CDR2 YYDKDF (reference sequence). The part of the CDR3 DNA that was read is TGTGCCACCAGCAGAGATCAAGGGACAGGGAAGAATGAG. Residues: CATSRDQGTGKNE. The full CDR3 sequence reads CATSRDQGTGKNEQFF.

This clone appeared many times. The part of the CDR3 DNA that was read is TGTGCCAGCAGCTTAGTGGACAGGATGGGGACTGAA. Protein: CASSLVDRMGTE. The CDR3 reads in full as CASSLVDRMGTEAFF. The chain links TRBV7-2 to TRBJ1-1; TRBD1 aligns across 7 bases. The sequenced fragment ends 3 residues before the CDR3 boundary, so the rest is inferred from the germline J gene. Per germline, CDR1 SGHTA and CDR2 FQGNSA. This CDR3 comprises 15 residues. Trimming cost V 1 base and J 5 bases; bases outside gene matches: 7.

This clone was detected many times. The read ends 3 residues early relative to the CDR3; the germline J gene fills the gap. The chain links TRBV12-3 or TRBV12-4 to TRBJ2-1, with a possible D match to TRBD1 (6 bases). The CDR3 sequence is 14 residues long. Trimming removed 3 bases at V and 9 bases at J, with 15 bases between. CDR3 bases read: TGTGCCAGCAGTTTGTCGGCGAGCAGGGGTGAG. Protein sequence: CASSLSASRGE. The whole CDR3 sequence is CASSLSASRGEQFF.

The table lists this clone with many counts. Read data end 3 residues before the CDR3 end; the end is taken from the germline J gene. This rearrangement joins TRBV12-3 or TRBV12-4 to TRBJ1-4; 8 bases agree with TRBD1. Germline trimming cut 6 bases from V and 2 bases from J; bases unmatched to any gene: 5. The CDR3 spans 15 residues. CDR3: CASRPTGVTNEKLFF. The part of the CDR3 DNA that was read is TGTGCCAGCAGGCCGACAGGGGTCACTAATGAAAAA.

In its sample, this clone was seen many times. From the germline J gene comes the end of the CDR3, since the read stops 3 residues before it. The gene calls are TRBV5-1 and TRBJ1-3; tentative D call: TRBD1 (5 bases). CDR3 length: 19 amino acids. Trimming removed 4 bases from V and 3 bases from J, with 26 bases in between. Germline CDR1 and CDR2: SGHRS and YFSETQ. CDR3 sequence: CASSPSGHTRTRVGNTIYF. The part of the CDR3 DNA that was read is TGCGCCAGCAGCCCCAGTGGACACACCAGAACTCGAGTTGGAAACACC.

This clone was seen many times. Read sequence stops 3 residues before the CDR3 end, and the germline J gene provides the missing end. The chain combines TRBV5-6 with TRBJ2-1; 10 nucleotides agree with TRBD1. CDR1 and CDR2 (germline): SGHDT, YYEEEE. The CDR3 loop spans 15 amino acids. Unmatched junction bases numbered 7, after V lost 4 bases and J lost 6 bases. The CDR3 DNA, read in part, is TGTGCCAGCAGCCGGAGGACAGGGGGGATCAATGAG. Protein sequence: CASSRRTGGINE. The whole CDR3 sequence is CASSRRTGGINEQFF. Variable domain in full (rest from reference TRBV5-6 and TRBJ2-1): DAGVTQSPTHLIKTRGQQVTLRCSPKSGHDTVSWYQQALGQGPQFIFQYYEEEERQRGNFPDRFSGHQFPNYSSELNVNALLLGDSALYLCASSRRTGGINEQFFGPGTRLTVL.

This clone has at least ten counts. The read is 3 residues too short to cover the CDR3 end, so that end is filled in from the germline J gene. V usage is TRBV18 and J usage is TRBJ2-7; 7 bases agree with TRBD1. V trimming: 3 bases; J trimming: 4 bases; junction bases outside the gene matches: 9. In germline, CDR1 is KGHSH, CDR2 LQKENI. The CDR3 runs 15 residues. The DNA read from the CDR3 is TGTGCCAGCTCACCCCCCGAGGGACAGAATTACGAG. Residues: CASSPPEGQNYE. The full CDR3 is CASSPPEGQNYEQYF.

There are many counts of this clone. The read ends 3 residues shy of where the CDR3 ends; the end is completed using the germline J gene. V is TRBV5-1 and J is TRBJ1-6; maybe TRBD1 (6 bases). CDR3 length equals 14 residues. V was trimmed by 4 bases and J by 11 bases, leaving 16 bases between them. The germline gives CDR1 SGHRS, CDR2 YFSETQ. CDR3 DNA, as far as it was read: TGCGCCAGCAGCCCTGGACAGAAGTTGGCACCC. Translated: CASSPGQKLAP. The entire CDR3 sequence reads CASSPGQKLAPLHF.

This clone has at least ten counts. The sequence runs out 3 residues before the end of the CDR3; the remainder is reconstructed from the germline J gene. The V gene is TRBV7-9, the J gene TRBJ2-1; TRBD2 matches at 7 bases. V shed 5 bases, J shed 4 bases, and the junction held 8 bases outside the gene matches. The CDR3 sequence is 15 residues long. Per the germline V gene, CDR1 is SEHNR and CDR2 is FQNEAQ (reference sequence). CDR3 region: CASSLTSARYNEQFF. The sequenced CDR3 bases are TGTGCCAGCAGCCTCACTAGCGCGAGGTACAATGAG.

This clone was found many times. The read ends 3 residues early relative to the CDR3; the germline J gene fills the gap. The J gene is TRBJ2-1, the V gene TRBV11-2, with D perhaps matching TRBD1 (5 bases). Trimming pared 5 bases from V and 3 bases from J, leaving 11 bases between. Germline CDR1 SGHAT, CDR2 FQNNGV. The length of the CDR3 is 14 residues. Partial CDR3 DNA: TGTGCCAGCAGCCTCCCAGGGCTCTACAATGAG. Its translation is CASSLPGLYNE. The complete CDR3 sequence is CASSLPGLYNEQFF.

The table lists this clone with many counts. Read coverage stops 3 residues before the CDR3 terminus; the germline J gene supplies the remainder. The chain joins TRBV13 to TRBJ2-3, with TRBD1 as a possible D gene (6 bases). The germline gives CDR1 PRHDT, CDR2 FYEKMQ (reference sequence). V was shortened by 5 bases and J by 3 bases, with 21 bases between the two germline ends. The CDR3 runs 17 residues. This CDR3 reads CASSVRGSGAHTDTQYF. The covered CDR3 bases are TGTGCCAGCAGCGTACGTGGGTCAGGGGCTCATACAGATACG.